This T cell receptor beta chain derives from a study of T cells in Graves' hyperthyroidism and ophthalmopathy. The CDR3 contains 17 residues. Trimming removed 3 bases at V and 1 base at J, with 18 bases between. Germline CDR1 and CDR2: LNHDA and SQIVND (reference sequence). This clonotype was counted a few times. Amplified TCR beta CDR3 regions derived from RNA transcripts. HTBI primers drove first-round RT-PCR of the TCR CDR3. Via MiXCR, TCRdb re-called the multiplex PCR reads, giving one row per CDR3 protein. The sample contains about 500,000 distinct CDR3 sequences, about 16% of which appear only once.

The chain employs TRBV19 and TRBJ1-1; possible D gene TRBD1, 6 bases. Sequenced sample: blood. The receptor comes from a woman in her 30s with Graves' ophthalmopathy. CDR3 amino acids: CASSIGAGDMGNTEAFF. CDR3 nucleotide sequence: TGTGCCAGTAGTATTGGGGCAGGGGATATGGGGAACACTGAAGCTTTCTTT. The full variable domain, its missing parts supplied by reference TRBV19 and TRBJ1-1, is DGGITQSPKYLFRKEGQNVTLSCEQNLNHDAMYWYRQDPGQGLRLIYYSQIVNDFQKGDIAEGYSVSREKKESFPLTVTSAQKNPTAFYLCASSIGAGDMGNTEAFFGQGTRLTVV.